Shown below are 7 T cell receptor beta chains from a single sample sequenced in a study of blood T cell repertoires in COVID-19. Assay: immunoSEQ multiplex PCR; the TCRdb copy retains only in-frame clones and omits some. The sample includes 160,000 or so clones, 70% to 90% of them seen just once. Specimen: peripheral blood. These TCRs come from a woman between 65 and 79 years old with acute or convalescent COVID-19.

The rearrangement uses TRBV19 and TRBJ2-1; 13 nucleotides agree with TRBD2. V lost 5 bases to trimming and J lost 2 bases; unmatched junction nucleotides: 0. This CDR3 comprises 15 residues. The germline CDR1 and CDR2 sequences are LNHDA and SQIVND (reference sequence). CDR3 sequence reads: CASSGTSGAYNEQFF. The CDR3 coding sequence is TGTGCCAGTAGTGGGACTAGCGGGGCCTACAATGAGCAGTTCTTC.

CDR3 DNA: TGTGCCAGCAGCTTGAGAGTCTCTGGAAACACCATATATTTT. It specifies CASSLRVSGNTIYF. The chain joins TRBV5-8 to TRBJ1-3, with D unclear. The CDR3 is 14 residues long. Deletions cut 1 base from V and 0 bases from J, with 5 bases between. Looked up from germline, CDR1 is SGHTS and CDR2 is YDEGEE.

The chain links TRBV18 to TRBJ1-3, with D possibly TRBD1 on 5 matching bases. Germline V gives CDR1 KGHSH, CDR2 LQKENI. The V gene lost 3 bases and the J gene lost 0 bases, with 15 bases spanning the gap. This CDR3 contains 17 residues. The CDR3 sequence: CASSPIWGDYSGNTIYF. In nucleotides, the CDR3 is TGTGCCAGCTCACCCATCTGGGGGGATTACTCTGGAAACACCATATATTTT. The complete variable domain, with remaining parts taken from reference TRBV18 and TRBJ1-3, reads NAGVMQNPRHLVRRRGQEARLRCSPMKGHSHVYWYRQLPEEGLKFMVYLQKENIIDESGMPKERFSAEFPKEGPSILRIQQVVRGDSAAYFCASSPIWGDYSGNTIYFGEGSWLTVV.

The gene calls are TRBV19 and TRBJ2-1; 11 bases fit TRBD1. CDR3 length: 19 residues. Trimming cost V 7 bases and J 6 bases; bases outside gene matches: 20. Germline CDR1 is LNHDA and CDR2 is SQIVND (reference sequence). As DNA, the CDR3 is TGTGCCAGTACTTTAAGCCCATCCCGGACAGGGGGCTATCGCAATGAGCAGTTCTTC. It translates to CASTLSPSRTGGYRNEQFF. The entire variable domain, with the rest obtained from reference TRBV19 and TRBJ2-1, is as follows: DGGITQSPKYLFRKEGQNVTLSCEQNLNHDAMYWYRQDPGQGLRLIYYSQIVNDFQKGDIAEGYSVSREKKESFPLTVTSAQKNPTAFYLCASTLSPSRTGGYRNEQFFGPGTRLTVL.

The chain recombines TRBV5-8 with TRBJ1-2, with 7 bases that match TRBD1. Germline lookup yields CDR1 SGHTS and CDR2 YDEGEE. The J segment lost 8 bases and the V segment lost 4 bases, leaving 23 bases of the junction unmatched. This CDR3 is 18 amino acids long. This chain's CDR3 is CASSPGTARIFPLTGYTF. The CDR3 DNA is TGTGCCAGCAGCCCAGGGACAGCCCGAATTTTCCCTTTGACAGGCTACACCTTC.

CDR3 coding DNA: TGTGCCAGTAGTATAAGGGAGACGGGTTACGAGCAGTACTTC. This sequence encodes CASSIRETGYEQYF. J is TRBJ2-7 and V is TRBV19; the D gene is possibly TRBD2 (5 bases). V shed 2 bases and J shed 4 bases, with 12 bases lying between them. CDR3 length equals 14 residues. Germline lookup yields CDR1 LNHDA and CDR2 SQIVND (reference sequence).

The rearrangement uses TRBV30 and TRBJ1-6, with D uncertain. Germline assignment: CDR1 GTSNPN and CDR2 SVGIG (reference sequence). The CDR3 totals 16 residues. V lost 0 bases, J lost 0 bases, and 9 bases lay in between. The CDR3 nucleotides read TGTGCCTGGAGTGTACCCACTGGCTCCTATAATTCACCCCTCCACTTT. Its translation is CAWSVPTGSYNSPLHF.